Given below is one T cell receptor beta chain in context. Its antigen is unidentified. Sorted populations all had greater than 95% purity. These data are taken from a study of beta chain features in type 1 diabetes. Study-wide background: Patients and healthy donors were similar in age, gender and cell yields.

General observations from the study: No resolution was reached here on whether HLA type influences TCRB rearrangement. Within each of all four CD4+ subsets, Type 1 diabetes patients had TCRB CDR3s that were moderately but significantly shorter.

As every portion of the isolated RNA was reverse transcribed, the sequencing read expressed TCRB transcripts. Only in-frame clones appear in the TCRdb table, and some are missing; sequencing was by immunoSEQ multiplex PCR. The sample carries roughly 730,000 clones, around 15% recorded once. Sequenced input: naive CD4+ T cells from blood. This receptor was obtained from a man aged 18 to 29 with type 1 diabetes.

The CDR3 DNA is TGTGCCAGCAGTTTAGACCGGACCTACGCAGATACGCAGTATTTT. This translates into CASSLDRTYADTQYF. V is TRBV6-6 and J is TRBJ2-3; D not certain. The CDR3 has 15 residues. V was trimmed by 4 bases and J by 4 bases, leaving 15 bases between them. Germline values: CDR1 MNHNY, CDR2 SVGAGI (reference sequence).